In its sample, the clone carrying this T cell receptor (beta chain) was seen many times. The entry originates in a study of CD8+CD57+ T cells in acquired aplastic anemia. Across the whole study: Yields of DNA that came from sorted CD4+ and CD8+ cells averaged roughly 3 ug. The average read count for CD4+ cells in healthy donors was around 10 million.

Using genomic DNA as the template, TCR beta VDJ and CDR3 profiling was carried out. TCRdb analysed the reads with MiXCR anew, one entry per CDR3 protein. The top ten clones hold around 4% of a sample with some 410,000 distinct CDR3 sequences, 55% to 75% of them seen once. The CDR3 runs to 14 residues. J gave up 8 bases and V 6 bases, and 10 bases lay outside the gene matches. Germline CDR1 is MNHNS and CDR2 is SASEGT. The V call is TRBV6-1, the J call TRBJ1-2, with 9 bases identical to TRBD1. This TCR was recovered from a human donor in good health, serving as a control. The sequencing input was sorted CD4+, CD8+, or CD8+CD57+ T cells (not recorded which) from PBMCs. The CDR3 nucleotides read TGTGCCAGCAGAAAAGGACAGGGGTTAGGCGGCTACACCTTC. Amino acid sequence: CASRKGQGLGGYTF.